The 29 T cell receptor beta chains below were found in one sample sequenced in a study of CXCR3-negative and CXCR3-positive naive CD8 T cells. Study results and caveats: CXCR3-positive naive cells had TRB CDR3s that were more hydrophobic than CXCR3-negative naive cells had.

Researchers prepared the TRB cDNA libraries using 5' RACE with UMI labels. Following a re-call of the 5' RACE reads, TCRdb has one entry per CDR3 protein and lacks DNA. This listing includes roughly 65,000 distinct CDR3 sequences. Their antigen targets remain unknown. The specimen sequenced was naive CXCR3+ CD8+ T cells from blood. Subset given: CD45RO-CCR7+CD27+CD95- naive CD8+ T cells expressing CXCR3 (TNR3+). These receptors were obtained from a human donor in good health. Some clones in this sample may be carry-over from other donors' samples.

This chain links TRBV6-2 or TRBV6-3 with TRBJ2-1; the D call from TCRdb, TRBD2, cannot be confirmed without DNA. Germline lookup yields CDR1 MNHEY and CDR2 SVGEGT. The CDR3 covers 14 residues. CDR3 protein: CASISRDAGNEQFF.

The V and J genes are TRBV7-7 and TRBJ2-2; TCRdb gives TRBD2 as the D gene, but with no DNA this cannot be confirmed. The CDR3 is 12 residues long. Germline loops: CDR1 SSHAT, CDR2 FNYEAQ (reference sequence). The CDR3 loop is CASSRGTGELFF.

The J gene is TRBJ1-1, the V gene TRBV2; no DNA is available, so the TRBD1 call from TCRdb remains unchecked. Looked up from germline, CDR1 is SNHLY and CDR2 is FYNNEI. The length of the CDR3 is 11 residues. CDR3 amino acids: CASRGGLEAFF.

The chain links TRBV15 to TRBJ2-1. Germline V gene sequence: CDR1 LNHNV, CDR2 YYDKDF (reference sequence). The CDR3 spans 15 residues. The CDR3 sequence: CATSNYRSSYNEQFF.

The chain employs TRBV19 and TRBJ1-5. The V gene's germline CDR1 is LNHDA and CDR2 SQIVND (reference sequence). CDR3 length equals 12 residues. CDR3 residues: CASNPSNQPQHF.

The CDR3: CSASADRGISPLHF. The J gene is TRBJ1-6, the V gene TRBV20-1; TCRdb reports TRBD1, a call that lacks DNA to check it against. This CDR3 is 14 amino acids long. Germline values: CDR1 DFQATT, CDR2 SNEGSKA (reference sequence).

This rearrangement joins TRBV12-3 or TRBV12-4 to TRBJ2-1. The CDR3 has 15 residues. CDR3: CASSLSGSSYNEQFF.

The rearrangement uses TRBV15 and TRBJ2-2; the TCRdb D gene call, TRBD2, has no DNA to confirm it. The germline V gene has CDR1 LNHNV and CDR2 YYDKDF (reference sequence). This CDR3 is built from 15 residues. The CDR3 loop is CATSRERGGPGELFF. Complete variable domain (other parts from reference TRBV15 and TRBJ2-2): DAMVIQNPRYQVTQFGKPVTLSCSQTLNHNVMYWYQQKSSQAPKLLFHYYDKDFNNEADTPDNFQSRRPNTSFCFLDIRSPGLGDTAMYLCATSRERGGPGELFFGEGSRLTVL.

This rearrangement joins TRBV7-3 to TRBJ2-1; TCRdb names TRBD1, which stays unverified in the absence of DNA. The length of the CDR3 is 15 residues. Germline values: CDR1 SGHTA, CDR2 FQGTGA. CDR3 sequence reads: CASSPQGALNNEQFF.

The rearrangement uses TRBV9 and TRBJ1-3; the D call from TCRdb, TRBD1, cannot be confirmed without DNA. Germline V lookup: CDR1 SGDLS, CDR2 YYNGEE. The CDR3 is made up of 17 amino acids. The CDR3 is CASSVELGRQAGNTIYF. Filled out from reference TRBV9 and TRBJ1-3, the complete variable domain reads DSGVTQTPKHLITATGQRVTLRCSPRSGDLSVYWYQQSLDQGLQFLIQYYNGEERAKGNILERFSAQQFPDLHSELNLSSLELGDSALYFCASSVELGRQAGNTIYFGEGSWLTVV.

CDR3 amino acids: CASSYRDRGLGTQYF. This rearrangement joins TRBV6-5 to TRBJ2-3; checking the TCRdb D call of TRBD1 is not possible without DNA. The CDR3 loop spans 15 amino acids. Germline assignment: CDR1 MNHEY and CDR2 SVGAGI.

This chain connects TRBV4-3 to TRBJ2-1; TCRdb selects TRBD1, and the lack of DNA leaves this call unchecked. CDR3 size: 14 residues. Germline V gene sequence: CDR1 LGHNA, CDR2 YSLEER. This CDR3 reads CASSQAGSYNEQFF.

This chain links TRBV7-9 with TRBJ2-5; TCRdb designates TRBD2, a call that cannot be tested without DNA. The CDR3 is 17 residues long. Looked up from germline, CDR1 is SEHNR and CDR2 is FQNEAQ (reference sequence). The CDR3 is CASSSGTSGGAWETQYF.

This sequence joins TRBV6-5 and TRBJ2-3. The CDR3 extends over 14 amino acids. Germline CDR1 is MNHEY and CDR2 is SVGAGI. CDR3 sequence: CASSYSGSTDTQYF.

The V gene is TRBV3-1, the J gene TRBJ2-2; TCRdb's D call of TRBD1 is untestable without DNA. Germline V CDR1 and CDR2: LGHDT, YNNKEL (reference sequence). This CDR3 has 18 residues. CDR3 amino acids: CASSFAPGQGAVAGELFF.

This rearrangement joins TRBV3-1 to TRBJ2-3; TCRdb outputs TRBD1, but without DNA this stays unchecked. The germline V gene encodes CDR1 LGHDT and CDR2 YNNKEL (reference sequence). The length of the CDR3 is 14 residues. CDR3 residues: CASSDRVDPDTQYF.

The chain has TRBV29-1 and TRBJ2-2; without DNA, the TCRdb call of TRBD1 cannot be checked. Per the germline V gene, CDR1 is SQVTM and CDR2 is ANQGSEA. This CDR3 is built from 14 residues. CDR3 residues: CSVVPDGVVGELFF.

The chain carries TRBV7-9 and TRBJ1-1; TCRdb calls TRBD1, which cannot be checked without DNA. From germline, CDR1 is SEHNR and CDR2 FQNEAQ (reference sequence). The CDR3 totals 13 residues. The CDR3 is CASSWTEQDEAFF.

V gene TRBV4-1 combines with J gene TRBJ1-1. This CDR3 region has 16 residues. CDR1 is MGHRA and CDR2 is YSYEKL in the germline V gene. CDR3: CASSQEGRLGKTEAFF.

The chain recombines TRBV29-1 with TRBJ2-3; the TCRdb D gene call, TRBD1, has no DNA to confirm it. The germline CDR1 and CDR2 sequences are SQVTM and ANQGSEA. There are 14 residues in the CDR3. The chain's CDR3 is CSVGDRGRPDTQYF.

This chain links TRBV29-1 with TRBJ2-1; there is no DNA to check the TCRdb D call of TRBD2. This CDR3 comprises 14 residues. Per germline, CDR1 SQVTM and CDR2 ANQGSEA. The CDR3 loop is CSVPTGGAYNEQFF.

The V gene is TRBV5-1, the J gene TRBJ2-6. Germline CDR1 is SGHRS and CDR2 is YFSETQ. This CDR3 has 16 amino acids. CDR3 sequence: CASSLAFSSGANVLTF.

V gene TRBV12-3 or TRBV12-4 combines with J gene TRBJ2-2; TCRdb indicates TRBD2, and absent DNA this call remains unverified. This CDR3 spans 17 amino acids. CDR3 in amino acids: CASSSWTSGGVSGELFF.

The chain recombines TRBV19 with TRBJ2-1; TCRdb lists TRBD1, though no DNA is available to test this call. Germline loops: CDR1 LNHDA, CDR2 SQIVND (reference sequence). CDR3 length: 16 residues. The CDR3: CASSQEDRVIYNQQFF. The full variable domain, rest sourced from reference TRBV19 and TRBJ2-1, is DGGITQSPKYLFRKEGQNVTLSCEQNLNHDAMYWYRQDPGQGLRLIYYSQIVNDFQKGDIAEGYSVSREKKESFPLTVTSAQKNPTAFYLCASSQEDRVIYNQQFFGPGTRLTVL.

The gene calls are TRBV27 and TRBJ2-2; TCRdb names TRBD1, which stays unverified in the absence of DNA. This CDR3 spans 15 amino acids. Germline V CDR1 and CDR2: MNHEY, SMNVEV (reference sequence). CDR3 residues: CASSPNTPGTGELFF.

CDR3 in amino acids: CASHGQAPVLTF. The chain combines TRBV27 with TRBJ2-6; TCRdb's D call of TRBD1 is untestable without DNA. Germline V gene sequence: CDR1 MNHEY, CDR2 SMNVEV (reference sequence). The CDR3 is 12 residues long.

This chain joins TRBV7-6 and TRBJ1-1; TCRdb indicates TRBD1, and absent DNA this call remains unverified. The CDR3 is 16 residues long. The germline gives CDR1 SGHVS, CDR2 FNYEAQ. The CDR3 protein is CASSWPGQGVNTEAFF.

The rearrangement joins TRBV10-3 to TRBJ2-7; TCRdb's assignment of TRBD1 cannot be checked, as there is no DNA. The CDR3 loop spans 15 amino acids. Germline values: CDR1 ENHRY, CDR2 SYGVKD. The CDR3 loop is CAISEEGALTYEQYF.

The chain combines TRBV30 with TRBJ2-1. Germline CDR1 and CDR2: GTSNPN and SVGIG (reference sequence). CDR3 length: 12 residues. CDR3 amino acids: CAWSLLQNEQFF.